Each of the 24 T cell receptor beta chains below was sequenced from the same sample in a study of cytomegalovirus exposure and HLA in healthy donors. Vbeta (60) and Jbeta (13) primers were used in the PCR. Produced via immunoSEQ multiplex PCR; TCRdb's table is partial and in-frame only. This table holds 65,000 to 80,000 clones, 60% to 85% found once. The sequenced sample consisted of PBMCs. The source is a woman between 35 and 50 years old in good health and CMV-seropositive.

This clone was found a few times. The chain carries TRBV5-1 and TRBJ2-5; weak D call: TRBD2 (6 bases). This CDR3 has 15 residues. CDR1 is SGHRS and CDR2 is YFSETQ in the germline V gene. With 4 bases removed from V and 4 bases from J, the gap between germline ends came to 17 bases. The CDR3 nucleotides are TGCGCCAGCAGCCTGACTACCCCCGGGGGAGAGACCCAGTACTTC. Protein: CASSLTTPGGETQYF.

This chain connects TRBV7-3 to TRBJ1-6; 10 bases match TRBD1. The CDR3 loop spans 19 amino acids. V shed 0 bases and J 10 bases; nucleotides not matched to a gene: 15. Per germline, CDR1 SGHTA and CDR2 FQGTGA. The CDR3: CASSLTGGRSGQGSSPLHF. As DNA, the CDR3 is TGTGCCAGCAGCTTAACAGGGGGGAGGTCGGGACAGGGGAGCTCACCCCTCCACTTT.

This chain joins TRBV18 and TRBJ2-3; 9 bases match TRBD2. J lost 2 bases, V lost 3 bases, and 6 bases had no gene match. Germline V gene lookup returns CDR1 KGHSH and CDR2 LQKENI. This CDR3 has 16 amino acids. CDR3: CASSPLGTSYTDTQYF. As DNA, the CDR3 is TGTGCCAGCTCACCCTTAGGGACTAGCTACACAGATACGCAGTATTTT. Combining the CDR3 with reference TRBV18 and TRBJ2-3 gives the whole variable domain NAGVMQNPRHLVRRRGQEARLRCSPMKGHSHVYWYRQLPEEGLKFMVYLQKENIIDESGMPKERFSAEFPKEGPSILRIQQVVRGDSAAYFCASSPLGTSYTDTQYFGPGTRLTVL.

The chain combines TRBV5-1 with TRBJ2-5, with 7 bases identical to TRBD1. Germline V gene data show CDR1 as SGHRS and CDR2 as YFSETQ. The CDR3 contains 15 residues. V was pared by 1 base and J by 2 bases, with 5 bases of the junction left unmatched. The CDR3 nucleotides read TGCGCCAGCAGCTTGTTAGGGGGCTGGCAAGAGACCCAGTACTTC. The encoded protein is CASSLLGGWQETQYF.

The chain couples TRBV10-1 to TRBJ1-2; possibly TRBD1 for D (6 bases). Per germline, CDR1 WNHNN and CDR2 SYGVQD (reference sequence). The CDR3 consists of 14 residues. Trimming left V 6 bases short and J 2 bases short, with 13 bases between. This CDR3 is CASREQGANYGYTF. The CDR3 region has the DNA TGCGCCAGCAGGGAACAGGGTGCCAACTATGGCTACACCTTC.

This clone was counted between two and nine times. The CDR3 region is CASSPIRQGGETQYF. CDR3 DNA: TGTGCCAGCAGCCCTATCAGACAGGGGGGAGAGACCCAGTACTTC. This chain uses TRBV28 with TRBJ2-5; TRBD1 matches 9 bases. With 6 bases clipped from V and 4 bases from J, the junction kept 9 bases outside the gene matches. Germline assignment: CDR1 MDHEN and CDR2 SYDVKM. The CDR3 is 15 residues long.

The table lists this clone with a few counts. The chain has TRBV28 and TRBJ1-5; unclear D gene. Trimming took off 7 bases at V and 2 bases at J, with 9 bases between the two ends. This CDR3 has 13 residues. Germline values: CDR1 MDHEN, CDR2 SYDVKM. The CDR3 reads CASKRGGNQPQHF. The CDR3 nucleotides read TGTGCCAGCAAGCGGGGAGGCAATCAGCCCCAGCATTTT.

This chain connects TRBV7-9 to TRBJ1-1; D uncertain. Germline V lookup: CDR1 SEHNR, CDR2 FQNEAQ (reference sequence). The CDR3 is 14 amino acids. Trimming pared 1 base from V and 6 bases from J, leaving 12 bases between. This chain's CDR3 is CASSLGQEGAEAFF. The CDR3 nucleotides are TGTGCCAGCAGCTTAGGGCAGGAGGGCGCTGAAGCTTTCTTT. Looking up the rest from reference TRBV7-9 and TRBJ1-1 gives the full variable domain: DTGVSQNPRHKITKRGQNVTFRCDPISEHNRLYWYRQTLGQGPEFLTYFQNEAQLEKSRLLSDRFSAERPKGSFSTLEIQRTEQGDSAMYLCASSLGQEGAEAFFGQGTRLTVV.

The rearrangement uses TRBV7-6 and TRBJ1-1; 7 bases are a match to TRBD1. The CDR3 consists of 13 residues. The J segment lost 9 bases and the V segment lost 0 bases, leaving 4 bases of the junction unmatched. Germline values: CDR1 SGHVS, CDR2 FNYEAQ. This CDR3 reads CASSLAEGQKAFF. The CDR3 DNA reads TGTGCCAGCAGCTTAGCAGAGGGACAGAAAGCTTTCTTT.

This clone was recorded once. The V call is TRBV5-6, the J call TRBJ2-7, with 8 nucleotides matching TRBD1. The ends lost 6 bases at V and 5 bases at J; junction bases unmatched: 7. Germline lookup yields CDR1 SGHDT and CDR2 YYEEEE. The CDR3 is 13 residues long. The CDR3 coding sequence is TGTGCCAGCACCCTGGACAGGGTAGACGAGCAGTACTTC. Protein: CASTLDRVDEQYF.

The J gene is TRBJ2-7, the V gene TRBV7-8; tentative D call: TRBD1 (5 bases). The CDR3 runs 13 residues. V lost 3 bases and J 3 bases, leaving 9 bases between the germline ends. Germline V gene data show CDR1 as SGHVS and CDR2 as FQNEAQ. Here the CDR3 reads CASSFTGFYEQYF. CDR3 coding DNA: TGTGCCAGCAGCTTTACAGGATTCTACGAGCAGTACTTC.

This clone has only a few counts. Distinct nucleotide sequences in the sample also encode this CDR3. The chain uses TRBV29-1 and TRBJ1-1; 7 bases map to TRBD1. The germline gives CDR1 SQVTM, CDR2 ANQGSEA. The CDR3 runs 13 residues. Trimming removed 3 bases from V and 1 base from J; junction bases left unmatched: 2. The CDR3 spells CSVDGDRNTEAFF. The CDR3 DNA is TGCAGCGTTGATGGGGACAGGAACACTGAAGCTTTCTTT.

CDR3 coding DNA: TGTGCCAGCAGCCAACAGGGTACGCAGTATTTT. Translated: CASSQQGTQYF. This rearrangement joins TRBV14 to TRBJ2-3; TRBD1 is a possible D gene (5 bases). The germline gives CDR1 SGHDN, CDR2 FVKESK. Trimming cost V 2 bases and J 8 bases, with 5 bases left between them. The CDR3 has 11 amino acids.

This chain uses TRBV5-6 with TRBJ2-7; 9 nucleotides align to TRBD1. The germline V gene encodes CDR1 SGHDT and CDR2 YYEEEE. The CDR3 has 15 residues. The trim removed 4 bases at V and 4 bases at J, leaving 9 bases unmatched. This CDR3 reads CASSPGQGFVYEQYF. The CDR3 nucleotides read TGTGCCAGCAGCCCGGGACAGGGTTTTGTATACGAGCAGTACTTC. Complete variable domain (other parts from reference TRBV5-6 and TRBJ2-7): DAGVTQSPTHLIKTRGQQVTLRCSPKSGHDTVSWYQQALGQGPQFIFQYYEEEERQRGNFPDRFSGHQFPNYSSELNVNALLLGDSALYLCASSPGQGFVYEQYFGPGTRLTVT.

The chain links TRBV13 to TRBJ2-7; 7 bases fit TRBD1. Germline-derived CDR1 and CDR2 are PRHDT and FYEKMQ (reference sequence). This CDR3 contains 13 residues. With 5 bases clipped from V and 3 bases from J, the junction kept 4 bases outside the gene matches. The CDR3 sequence is CASSLRDSYEQYF. The CDR3 bases are TGTGCCAGCAGCCTGAGGGACAGCTACGAGCAGTACTTC.

The chain has TRBV5-3 and TRBJ2-1; 9 nucleotides align to TRBD2. TRBV5-3 is an ORF, with its function uncertain. This CDR3 comprises 16 residues. V lost 4 bases to trimming and J lost 6 bases; unmatched junction nucleotides: 11. This CDR3 is CARSTDSGRVGNEQFF. CDR3 DNA: TGTGCCAGAAGCACAGATAGCGGGAGAGTCGGCAATGAGCAGTTCTTC.

This chain joins TRBV30 and TRBJ2-2; the D gene is possibly TRBD1 (6 bases). The germline V gene encodes CDR1 GTSNPN and CDR2 SVGIG (reference sequence). Between the trimmed V and J ends, which lost 2 bases and 1 base, there was a span of 8 bases. The CDR3 is 14 amino acids. The CDR3 protein is CAWSRGMNTGELFF. Here the CDR3 DNA reads TGTGCCTGGAGTAGGGGGATGAACACCGGGGAGCTGTTTTTT.

The chain links TRBV19 to TRBJ2-2; D is ambiguous. V lost 5 bases and J 7 bases, leaving 11 bases between the germline ends. Germline-derived CDR1 and CDR2 are LNHDA and SQIVND (reference sequence). The CDR3 has 13 residues. CDR3 nucleotides: TGTGCCAGTAGTCCCCCATTCTACGGGGAGCTGTTTTTT. Its protein product is CASSPPFYGELFF.

The chain uses TRBV30 and TRBJ2-1, with TRBD2 matching over 9 bases. After removal of 2 bases from V and 6 bases from J, the junction contained 5 bases not matched to a gene. The germline CDR1 and CDR2 sequences are GTSNPN and SVGIG (reference sequence). The CDR3 covers 14 residues. The CDR3 region is CAWSNSGGRNEQFF. For the CDR3, the DNA is TGTGCCTGGAGTAATAGCGGGGGCCGCAATGAGCAGTTCTTC.

The chain couples TRBV19 to TRBJ1-5; D possibly corresponds to TRBD1 (6 bases). The CDR3 totals 15 residues. From germline, CDR1 is LNHDA and CDR2 SQIVND (reference sequence). V lost 7 bases and J 2 bases, leaving 15 bases between the germline ends. The CDR3 protein is CASNFNRAGNQPQHF. As DNA, the CDR3 is TGTGCCAGTAACTTTAACAGGGCTGGCAATCAGCCCCAGCATTTT.

The chain joins TRBV5-4 to TRBJ1-1; TRBD1 aligns across 10 bases. J lost 5 bases, V lost 3 bases, and 7 bases had no gene match. The CDR3 consists of 15 residues. From germline, CDR1 is SGHNT and CDR2 YYREEE (reference sequence). CDR3 DNA sequence: TGTGCCAGCAGCTCCGGGGACAGGGGAAAAACTGAAGCTTTCTTT. Translating it yields CASSSGDRGKTEAFF.

J is TRBJ2-7 and V is TRBV6-6; TRBD2 aligns across 10 bases. The CDR3 extends over 14 amino acids. J lost 1 base, V lost 6 bases, and 3 bases had no gene match. The germline V gene has CDR1 MNHNY and CDR2 SVGAGI (reference sequence). This chain's CDR3 is CASRGSGRSYEQYF. CDR3 nucleotide sequence: TGTGCCAGCAGAGGTAGCGGGAGGTCCTACGAGCAGTACTTC.

This clone was found a few times. The rearrangement links TRBV9 to TRBJ2-5, with TRBD1 matching over 7 bases. After removal of 1 base from V and 5 bases from J, the junction contained 8 bases not matched to a gene. Germline V gives CDR1 SGDLS, CDR2 YYNGEE. The CDR3 extends over 15 amino acids. The CDR3 sequence: CASSVSDRTSETQYF. CDR3 DNA sequence: TGTGCCAGCAGCGTATCGGACAGGACCTCGGAGACCCAGTACTTC.

The rearrangement joins TRBV13 to TRBJ2-7; TRBD1 matches at 7 bases. After removal of 5 bases from V and 6 bases from J, the junction contained 7 bases not matched to a gene. The CDR3 loop spans 13 amino acids. Germline V gene lookup returns CDR1 PRHDT and CDR2 FYEKMQ (reference sequence). DNA of the CDR3: TGTGCCAGCAGCCATAACAGGGGCGGCGAGCAGTACTTC. Translated, it gives CASSHNRGGEQYF.